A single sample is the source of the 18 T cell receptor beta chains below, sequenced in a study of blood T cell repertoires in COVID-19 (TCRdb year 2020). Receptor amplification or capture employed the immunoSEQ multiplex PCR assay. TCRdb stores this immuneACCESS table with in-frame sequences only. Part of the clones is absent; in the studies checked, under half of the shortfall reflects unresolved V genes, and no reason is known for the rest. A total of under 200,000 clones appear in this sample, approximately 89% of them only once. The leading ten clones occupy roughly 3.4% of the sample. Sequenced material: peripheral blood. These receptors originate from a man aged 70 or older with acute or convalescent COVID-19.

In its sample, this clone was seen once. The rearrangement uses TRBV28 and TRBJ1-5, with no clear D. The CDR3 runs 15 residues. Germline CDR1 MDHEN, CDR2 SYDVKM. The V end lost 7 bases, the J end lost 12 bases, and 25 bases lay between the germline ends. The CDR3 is CASKLLASGLRHQHF. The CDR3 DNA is TGTGCCAGCAAACTTTTGGCCAGCGGGCTAAGACACCAGCATTTT.

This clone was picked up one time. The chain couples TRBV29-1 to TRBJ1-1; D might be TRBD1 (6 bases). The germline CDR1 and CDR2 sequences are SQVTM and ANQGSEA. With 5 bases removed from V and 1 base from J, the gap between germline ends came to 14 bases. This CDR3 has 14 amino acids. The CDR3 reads CSVYLGQKNTEAFF. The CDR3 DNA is TGCAGCGTTTACCTTGGACAGAAGAACACTGAAGCTTTCTTT.

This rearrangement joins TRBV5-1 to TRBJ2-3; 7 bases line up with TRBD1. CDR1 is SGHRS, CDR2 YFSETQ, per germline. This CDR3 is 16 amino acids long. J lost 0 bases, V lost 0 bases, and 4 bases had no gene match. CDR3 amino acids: CASSLDPGGSTDTQYF. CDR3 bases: TGCGCCAGCAGCTTGGATCCAGGGGGTAGCACAGATACGCAGTATTTT.

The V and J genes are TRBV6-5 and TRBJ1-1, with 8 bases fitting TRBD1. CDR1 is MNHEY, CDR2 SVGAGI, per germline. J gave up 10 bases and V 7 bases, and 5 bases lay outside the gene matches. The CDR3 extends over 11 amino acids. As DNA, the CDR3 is TGTGCCAGCACCGGACAGGGTGTAGCTTTCTTT. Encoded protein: CASTGQGVAFF.

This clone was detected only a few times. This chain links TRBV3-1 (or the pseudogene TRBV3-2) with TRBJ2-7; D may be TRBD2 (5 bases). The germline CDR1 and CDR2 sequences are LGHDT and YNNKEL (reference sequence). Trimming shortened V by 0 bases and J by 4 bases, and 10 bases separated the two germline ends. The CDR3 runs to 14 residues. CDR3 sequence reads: CASSQETGEYEQYF. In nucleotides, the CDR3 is TGTGCCAGCAGCCAAGAGACCGGGGAGTACGAGCAGTACTTC.

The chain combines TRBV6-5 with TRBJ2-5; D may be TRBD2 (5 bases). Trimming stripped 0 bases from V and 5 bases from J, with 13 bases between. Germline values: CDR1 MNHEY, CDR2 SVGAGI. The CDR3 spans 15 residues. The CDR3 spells CASSYSRGRRETQYF. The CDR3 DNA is TGTGCCAGCAGTTACTCCCGGGGTAGACGGGAGACCCAGTACTTC.

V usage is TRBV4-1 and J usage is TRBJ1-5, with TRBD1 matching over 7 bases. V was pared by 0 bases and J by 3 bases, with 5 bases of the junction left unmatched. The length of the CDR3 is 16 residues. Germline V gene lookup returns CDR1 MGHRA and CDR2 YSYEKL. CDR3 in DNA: TGCGCCAGCAGCCAAGATACAGGGGAGGTCAATCAGCCCCAGCATTTT. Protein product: CASSQDTGEVNQPQHF.

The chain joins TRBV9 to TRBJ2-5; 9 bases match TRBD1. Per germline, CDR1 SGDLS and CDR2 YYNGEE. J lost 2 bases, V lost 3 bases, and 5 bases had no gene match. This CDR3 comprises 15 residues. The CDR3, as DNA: TGTGCCAGCAGCGGGGGACAGGGCCCACAAGAGACCCAGTACTTC. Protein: CASSGGQGPQETQYF. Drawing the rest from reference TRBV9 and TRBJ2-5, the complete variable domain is DSGVTQTPKHLITATGQRVTLRCSPRSGDLSVYWYQQSLDQGLQFLIQYYNGEERAKGNILERFSAQQFPDLHSELNLSSLELGDSALYFCASSGGQGPQETQYFGPGTRLLVL.

The CDR3 loop reads CASSPPGGRTGELFF. Here the CDR3 DNA reads TGTGCCAGCAGCCCCCCGGGGGGTCGCACCGGGGAGCTGTTTTTT. The chain combines TRBV6-5 with TRBJ2-2; 7 nucleotides agree with TRBD2. The CDR3 has 15 residues. Trimming at V came to 6 bases and at J to 4 bases, leaving 8 bases not matched to a gene. CDR1 and CDR2 (germline): MNHEY, SVGAGI.

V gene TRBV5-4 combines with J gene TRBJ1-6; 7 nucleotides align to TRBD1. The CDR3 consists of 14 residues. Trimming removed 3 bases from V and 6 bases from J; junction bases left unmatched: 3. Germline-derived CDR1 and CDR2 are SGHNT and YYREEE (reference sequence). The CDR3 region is CASSSGQINSPLHF. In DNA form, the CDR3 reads TGTGCCAGCAGCTCGGGACAGATTAATTCACCCCTCCACTTT.

CDR3 DNA: TGTGCCAGCAGCCTAGTGAGGGGGCCCCAATACAATGAGCAGTTCTTC. Protein sequence: CASSLVRGPQYNEQFF. The genes are TRBV14 and TRBJ2-1, with 7 bases lining up with TRBD1. CDR1 and CDR2 (germline): SGHDN, FVKESK. The CDR3 consists of 16 residues. J gave up 4 bases and V 4 bases, and 10 bases lay outside the gene matches.

In DNA, the CDR3 is TGTGCCAGCAGTCCGGACAGGGCTCAGCCCCAGCATTTT. Residues: CASSPDRAQPQHF. The genes are TRBV27 and TRBJ1-5, with TRBD1 matching over 8 bases. The J segment lost 6 bases and the V segment lost 5 bases, leaving 3 bases of the junction unmatched. The germline V gene encodes CDR1 MNHEY and CDR2 SMNVEV (reference sequence). This CDR3 spans 13 amino acids.

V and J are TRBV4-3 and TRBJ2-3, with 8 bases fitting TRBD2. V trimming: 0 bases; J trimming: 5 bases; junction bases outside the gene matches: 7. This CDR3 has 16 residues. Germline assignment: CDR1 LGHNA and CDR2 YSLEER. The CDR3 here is CASSQDRGGWGDTQYF. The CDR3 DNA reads TGCGCCAGCAGCCAAGATCGGGGGGGATGGGGAGATACGCAGTATTTT.

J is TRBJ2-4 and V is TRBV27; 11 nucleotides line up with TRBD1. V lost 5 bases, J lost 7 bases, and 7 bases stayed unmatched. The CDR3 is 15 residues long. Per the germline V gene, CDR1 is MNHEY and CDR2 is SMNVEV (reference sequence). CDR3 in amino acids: CASSPRTGGLNIQYF. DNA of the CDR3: TGTGCCAGCAGTCCCAGGACAGGGGGCTTGAACATTCAGTACTTC.

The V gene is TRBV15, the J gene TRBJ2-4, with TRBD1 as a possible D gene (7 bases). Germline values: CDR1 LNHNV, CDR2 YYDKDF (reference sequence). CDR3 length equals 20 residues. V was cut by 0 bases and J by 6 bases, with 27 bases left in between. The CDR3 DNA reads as TGTGCCACCAGCAGAGAACGGGGACAGACCTCTACCCGGGGGCTAAACATTCAGTACTTC. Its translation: CATSRERGQTSTRGLNIQYF.

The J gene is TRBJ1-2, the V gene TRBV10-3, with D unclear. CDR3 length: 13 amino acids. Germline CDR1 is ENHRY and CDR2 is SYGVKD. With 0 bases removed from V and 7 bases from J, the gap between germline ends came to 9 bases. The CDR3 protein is CAISESTAGGYTF. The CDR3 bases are TGTGCCATCAGTGAGTCGACCGCGGGTGGCTACACCTTC.

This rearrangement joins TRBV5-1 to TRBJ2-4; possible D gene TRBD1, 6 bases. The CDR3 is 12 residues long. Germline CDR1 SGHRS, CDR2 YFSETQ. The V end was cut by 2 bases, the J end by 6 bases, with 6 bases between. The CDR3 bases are TGCGCCAGCAGCTTACAGGGAAACATTCAGTACTTC. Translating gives CASSLQGNIQYF.

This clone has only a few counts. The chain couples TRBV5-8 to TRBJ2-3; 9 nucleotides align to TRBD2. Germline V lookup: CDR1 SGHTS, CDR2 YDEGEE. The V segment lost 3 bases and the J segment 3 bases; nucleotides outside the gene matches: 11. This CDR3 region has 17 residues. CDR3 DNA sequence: TGTGCCAGCAGCTCACTCGGGACTAGCACATTAACAGATACGCAGTATTTT. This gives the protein CASSSLGTSTLTDTQYF.